The 20 T cell receptor beta chains below all came from one sample that was sequenced in a study of identical twins (dated by TCRdb to about 2016). The method behind the library was 5' RACE. For sequencing, an Illumina HiSeq 2000 was employed. TCRdb ran its own pipeline on the public reads, namely fastp trimming at Q25 and MiXCR clone calling, and kept in-frame beta chains. All rows with the same CDR3 protein become a single entry with the most common DNA and genes. The sample has around 1.7 million distinct CDR3 sequences on record, under 35% of them singletons. The ten largest account for about 0.25% of the sample. The sample comprised cord blood. The origin of the receptors is a newborn girl in good health.

This sequence joins TRBV6-5 and TRBJ2-7, with 13 positions matching TRBD2. CDR1 and CDR2 (germline): MNHEY, SVGAGI. The CDR3 contains 18 residues. Trimming cost V 4 bases and J 4 bases; bases outside gene matches: 13. CDR3 nucleotides: TGTGCCAGCAGTTGCCAACTAGCGGGGGGGCGCCCACAATACGAGCAGTACTTC. Translating it yields CASSCQLAGGRPQYEQYF.

There are a few counts of this clonotype. The chain employs TRBV20-1 and TRBJ2-5; 11 bases line up with TRBD2. From germline, CDR1 is DFQATT and CDR2 SNEGSKA (reference sequence). V shed 1 base, J shed 0 bases, and the junction held 7 bases outside the gene matches. This CDR3 comprises 17 residues. The CDR3 DNA sequence: TGCAGTGCTAGAGTCGGAAGGACTAGCGGGTACCAAGAGACCCAGTACTTC. This gives the protein CSARVGRTSGYQETQYF.

The V and J genes are TRBV20-1 and TRBJ1-2; TRBD1 matches at 7 bases. Trimming removed 1 base from V and 8 bases from J; junction bases left unmatched: 10. Germline V lookup: CDR1 DFQATT, CDR2 SNEGSKA (reference sequence). The CDR3 covers 14 residues. The CDR3 loop reads CSARARGREKGYTF. The CDR3 coding sequence is TGCAGTGCTAGAGCGAGGGGGCGAGAGAAAGGCTACACCTTC.

This clonotype was counted a few times. The gene calls are TRBV7-2 and TRBJ2-3; tentative D call: TRBD2 (5 bases). The CDR3 contains 17 residues. Germline-derived CDR1 and CDR2 are SGHTA and FQGNSA. V lost 2 bases, J lost 3 bases, and 18 bases lay in between. This CDR3 is CASSLTGSALTTDTQYF. The CDR3 DNA sequence: TGTGCCAGCAGCTTAACCGGTAGCGCCTTGACTACAGATACGCAGTATTTT.

As for this clonotype: One end of the junction varies from germline; a read error may be responsible. This chain joins TRBV5-1 and TRBJ2-7, with TRBD1 identical over 7 bases. This CDR3 spans 14 amino acids. CDR1 is SGHRS, CDR2 YFSETQ, per germline. The CDR3 region has the DNA TGCACCAGCAGAGGGACAGCCCCGCTCTACGAGCAGTACTTC. Its protein product is CTSRGTAPLYEQYF.

The J gene is TRBJ2-7, the V gene TRBV5-1; D might be TRBD2 (5 bases). Between the trimmed V and J ends, which lost 2 bases and 5 bases, there was a span of 14 bases. CDR3 length equals 14 residues. Per the germline V gene, CDR1 is SGHRS and CDR2 is YFSETQ. The CDR3 DNA sequence: TGCGCCAGCAGCTTCCGGGGTAAGGGCCACGAGCAGTACTTC. It yields the protein CASSFRGKGHEQYF. The variable domain in full, completed from reference TRBV5-1 and TRBJ2-7, reads KAGVTQTPRYLIKTRGQQVTLSCSPISGHRSVSWYQQTPGQGLQFLFEYFSETQRNKGNFPGRFSGRQFSNSRSEMNVSTLELGDSALYLCASSFRGKGHEQYFGPGTRLTVT.

This clonotype was observed a handful of times. V is TRBV28 and J is TRBJ2-7; TRBD2 aligns across 8 bases. The J segment lost 3 bases and the V segment lost 3 bases, leaving 4 bases of the junction unmatched. This CDR3 contains 14 residues. CDR1 MDHEN and CDR2 SYDVKM come from the germline V gene. The CDR3 protein is CASSFLTSGYEQYF. The CDR3 DNA is TGTGCCAGCAGTTTCCTCACTAGCGGCTACGAGCAGTACTTC.

The rearrangement links TRBV28 to TRBJ2-2; D gene ambiguous. This CDR3 spans 16 amino acids. Trimming took 1 base from V and 4 from J, leaving 13 bases between them. Germline values: CDR1 MDHEN, CDR2 SYDVKM. CDR3 nucleotides: TGTGCCAGCAGTTTATTCCGTTGGGTGCCCACCGGGGAGCTGTTTTTT. This gives the protein CASSLFRWVPTGELFF.

This sequence joins TRBV28 and TRBJ2-7; TRBD2 agrees at 14 bases. CDR3 length equals 16 residues. V lost 6 bases and J lost 2; bases outside the gene matches: 6. The germline V gene has CDR1 MDHEN and CDR2 SYDVKM. CDR3 protein: CASRPGTSGRTYEQYF. The CDR3 nucleotides read TGTGCCAGCAGGCCCGGGACTAGCGGGAGAACCTACGAGCAGTACTTC.

This clonotype occurred many times. This rearrangement joins TRBV5-1 to TRBJ2-1; weak D call: TRBD1 (6 bases). Germline V CDR1 and CDR2: SGHRS, YFSETQ. CDR3 size: 18 residues. With 5 bases removed from V and 6 bases from J, the gap between germline ends came to 27 bases. CDR3 sequence: CASSRSFGQLPGGNEQFF. The CDR3 nucleotides are TGCGCCAGCAGTCGGTCCTTTGGACAGCTCCCTGGGGGCAATGAGCAGTTCTTC. The full variable domain, its missing parts supplied by reference TRBV5-1 and TRBJ2-1, is KAGVTQTPRYLIKTRGQQVTLSCSPISGHRSVSWYQQTPGQGLQFLFEYFSETQRNKGNFPGRFSGRQFSNSRSEMNVSTLELGDSALYLCASSRSFGQLPGGNEQFFGPGTRLTVL.

This clonotype has just a few counts. The V gene is TRBV29-1, the J gene TRBJ2-3; 13 positions agree with TRBD2. V was pared by 7 bases and J by 2 bases, with 6 bases of the junction left unmatched. The CDR3 has 15 residues. CDR1 is SQVTM and CDR2 is ANQGSEA in the germline V gene. The chain's CDR3 is CSAGLAGANTDTQYF. CDR3 DNA: TGCAGCGCCGGACTAGCGGGGGCCAACACAGATACGCAGTATTTT.

This chain joins TRBV20-1 and TRBJ2-1; D might be TRBD1 or TRBD2, each matching 6 bases. Germline assignment: CDR1 DFQATT and CDR2 SNEGSKA (reference sequence). This CDR3 spans 16 amino acids. Between the trimmed V and J ends, which lost 0 bases and 3 bases, there was a span of 15 bases. The CDR3 loop is CSARDRRGRNYNEQFF. CDR3 bases: TGCAGTGCTAGAGACCGGAGGGGGAGAAACTACAATGAGCAGTTCTTC.

V gene TRBV12-3 or TRBV12-4 combines with J gene TRBJ1-2, with D maybe TRBD1 (6 bases). The CDR3 consists of 15 residues. The germline V and J ends were trimmed by 1 base and 1 base, with 10 bases remaining between them. This CDR3 reads CASSLVGTINYGYTF. In DNA, the CDR3 is TGTGCCAGCAGTTTAGTCGGGACAATTAACTATGGCTACACCTTC.

The chain carries TRBV3-1 and TRBJ2-7; D ambiguous. V was trimmed by 0 bases and J by 7 bases, leaving 19 bases between them. Germline CDR1 is LGHDT and CDR2 is YNNKEL (reference sequence). The CDR3 length is 16 residues. DNA for the CDR3: TGTGCCAGCAGCCAAGATTTTTCATCCCGTTACAATGAGCAGTACTTC. The encoded protein is CASSQDFSSRYNEQYF.

The chain carries TRBV6-5 and TRBJ2-7; 7 positions match TRBD2. CDR1 is MNHEY, CDR2 SVGAGI, per germline. The CDR3 has 16 residues. Germline trimming cut 7 bases from V and 7 bases from J; bases unmatched to any gene: 19. The CDR3 sequence is CASTLAASSSYNEQYF. For the CDR3, the DNA is TGTGCCAGCACTCTAGCGGCCTCCAGCTCCTACAATGAGCAGTACTTC.

This clonotype appeared a few times. The CDR3 reads CATSDLQASKETQYF. In DNA, the CDR3 is TGTGCCACCAGTGATTTGCAGGCCAGCAAAGAGACCCAGTACTTC. The chain employs TRBV24-1 and TRBJ2-5, with no clear D. The CDR3 sequence is 15 residues long. V lost 0 bases and J 3 bases, leaving 10 bases between the germline ends. Germline CDR1 reads KGHDR; CDR2 reads SFDVKD.

The chain links TRBV27 to TRBJ2-3, with D hard to call. The germline CDR1 and CDR2 sequences are MNHEY and SMNVEV (reference sequence). The V end was cut by 5 bases, the J end by 2 bases, with 8 bases between. This CDR3 contains 13 residues. The chain's CDR3 is CASSTTNTDTQYF. CDR3 bases: TGTGCCAGCAGTACCACTAACACAGATACGCAGTATTTT.

CDR3 in amino acids: CASVRGENTEAFF. The CDR3 nucleotides are TGTGCCAGCGTTAGGGGAGAGAACACTGAAGCTTTCTTT. The V gene is TRBV9, the J gene TRBJ1-1; tentatively, D is TRBD1 (5 bases). V gave up 7 bases and J gave up 1 base, with 11 bases separating them. CDR1 and CDR2 (germline): SGDLS, YYNGEE. The CDR3 is 13 amino acids.

This chain links TRBV6-5 with TRBJ2-3; D remains ambiguous. This CDR3 has 15 residues. Germline V gives CDR1 MNHEY, CDR2 SVGAGI. Trimming left V 0 bases short and J 2 bases short, with 9 bases between. The CDR3: CASSYSSRPTDTQYF. In DNA form, the CDR3 reads TGTGCCAGCAGTTACTCGAGCAGGCCCACAGATACGCAGTATTTT.

The table lists this clonotype with a few counts. The V and J genes are TRBV10-3 and TRBJ1-5; no reliable D call. Germline V gives CDR1 ENHRY, CDR2 SYGVKD. CDR3 size: 14 residues. V was shortened by 11 bases and J by 0 bases, with 14 bases between the two germline ends. Written as DNA, the CDR3 is TGTGCCGCTACGGACGGATATAGCAATCAGCCCCAGCATTTT. This encodes CAATDGYSNQPQHF.